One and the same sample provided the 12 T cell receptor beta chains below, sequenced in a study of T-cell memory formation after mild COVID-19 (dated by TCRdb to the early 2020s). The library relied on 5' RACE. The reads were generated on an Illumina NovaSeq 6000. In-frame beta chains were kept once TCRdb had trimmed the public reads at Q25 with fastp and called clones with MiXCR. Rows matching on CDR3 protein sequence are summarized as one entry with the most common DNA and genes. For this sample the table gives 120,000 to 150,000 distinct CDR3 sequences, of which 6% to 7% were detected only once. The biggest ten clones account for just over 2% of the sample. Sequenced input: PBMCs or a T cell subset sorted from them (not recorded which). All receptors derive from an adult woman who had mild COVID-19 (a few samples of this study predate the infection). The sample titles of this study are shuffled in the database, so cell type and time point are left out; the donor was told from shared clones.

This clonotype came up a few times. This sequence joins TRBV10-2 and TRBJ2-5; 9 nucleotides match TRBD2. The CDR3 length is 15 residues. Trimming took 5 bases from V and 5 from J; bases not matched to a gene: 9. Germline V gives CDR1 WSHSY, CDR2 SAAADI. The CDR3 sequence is CASSLPAGGLETQYF. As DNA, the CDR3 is TGCGCCAGCAGTTTACCGGCGGGGGGGCTGGAGACCCAGTACTTC.

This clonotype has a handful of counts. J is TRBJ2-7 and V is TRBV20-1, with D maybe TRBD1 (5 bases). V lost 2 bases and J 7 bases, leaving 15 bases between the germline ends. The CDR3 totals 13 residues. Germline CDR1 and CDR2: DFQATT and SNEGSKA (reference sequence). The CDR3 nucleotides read TGCAGTGCTAGACTGGGGCCCCTGGAGGAGCAGTACTTC. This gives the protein CSARLGPLEEQYF.

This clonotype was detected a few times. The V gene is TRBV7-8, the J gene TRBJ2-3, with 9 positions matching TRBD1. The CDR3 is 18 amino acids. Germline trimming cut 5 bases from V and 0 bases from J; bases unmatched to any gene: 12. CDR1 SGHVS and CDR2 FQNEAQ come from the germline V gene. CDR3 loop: CASSDNRGLDFSTDTQYF. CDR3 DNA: TGTGCCAGCAGCGATAACAGGGGGCTGGATTTTAGCACAGATACGCAGTATTTT. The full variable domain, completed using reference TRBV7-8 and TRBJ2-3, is GAGVSQSPRYKVAKRGQDVALRCDPISGHVSLFWYQQALGQGPEFLTYFQNEAQLDKSGLPSDRFFAERPEGSVSTLKIQRTQQEDSAVYLCASSDNRGLDFSTDTQYFGPGTRLTVL.

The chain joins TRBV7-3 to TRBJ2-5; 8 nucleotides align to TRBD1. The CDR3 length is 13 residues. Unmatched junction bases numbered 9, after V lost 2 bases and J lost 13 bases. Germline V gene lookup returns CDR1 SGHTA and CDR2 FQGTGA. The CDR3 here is CASSLGFQDRVYF. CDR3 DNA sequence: TGTGCCAGCAGCTTAGGGTTCCAGGACAGGGTGTACTTC.

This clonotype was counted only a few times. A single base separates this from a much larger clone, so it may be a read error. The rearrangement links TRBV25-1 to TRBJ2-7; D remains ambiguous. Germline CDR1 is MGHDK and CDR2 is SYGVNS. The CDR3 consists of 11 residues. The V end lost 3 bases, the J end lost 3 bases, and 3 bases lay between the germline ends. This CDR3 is CASSEDYEQYF. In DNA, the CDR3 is TGTGCCAGCAGTGAGGACTACGAGCAGTACTTC.

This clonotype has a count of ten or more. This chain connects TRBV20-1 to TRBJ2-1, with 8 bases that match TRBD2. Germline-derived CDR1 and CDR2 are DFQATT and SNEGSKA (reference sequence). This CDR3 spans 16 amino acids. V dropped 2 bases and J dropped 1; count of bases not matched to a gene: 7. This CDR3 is CSARLAGVKSYNEQFF. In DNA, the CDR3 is TGCAGTGCTAGACTAGCGGGCGTAAAGTCCTACAATGAGCAGTTCTTC.

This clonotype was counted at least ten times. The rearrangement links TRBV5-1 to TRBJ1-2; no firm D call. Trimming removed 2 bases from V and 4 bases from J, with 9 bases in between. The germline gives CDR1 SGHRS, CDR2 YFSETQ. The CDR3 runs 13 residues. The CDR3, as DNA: TGCGCCAGCAGCTTAGATGTAACCTATGGCTACACCTTC. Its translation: CASSLDVTYGYTF.

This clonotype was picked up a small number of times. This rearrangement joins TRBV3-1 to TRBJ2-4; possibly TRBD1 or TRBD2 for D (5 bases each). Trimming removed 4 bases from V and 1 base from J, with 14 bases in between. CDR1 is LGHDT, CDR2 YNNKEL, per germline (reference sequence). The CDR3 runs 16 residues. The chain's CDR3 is CASSRGAPGAKNIQYF. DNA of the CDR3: TGTGCCAGCAGCCGGGGAGCCCCAGGGGCCAAAAACATTCAGTACTTC.

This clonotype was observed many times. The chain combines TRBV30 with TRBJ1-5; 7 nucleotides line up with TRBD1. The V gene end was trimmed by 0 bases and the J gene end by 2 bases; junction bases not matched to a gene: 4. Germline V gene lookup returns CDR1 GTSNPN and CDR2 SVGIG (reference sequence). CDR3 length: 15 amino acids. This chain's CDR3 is CAWSVGTVGNQPQHF. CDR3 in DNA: TGTGCCTGGAGTGTTGGGACAGTCGGCAATCAGCCCCAGCATTTT.

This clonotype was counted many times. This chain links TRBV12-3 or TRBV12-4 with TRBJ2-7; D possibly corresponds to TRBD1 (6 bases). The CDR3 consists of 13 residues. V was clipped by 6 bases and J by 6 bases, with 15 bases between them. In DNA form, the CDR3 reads TGTGCCAGCAGCACCAGGGGCAGGACCGAGCAGTACTTC. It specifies CASSTRGRTEQYF.

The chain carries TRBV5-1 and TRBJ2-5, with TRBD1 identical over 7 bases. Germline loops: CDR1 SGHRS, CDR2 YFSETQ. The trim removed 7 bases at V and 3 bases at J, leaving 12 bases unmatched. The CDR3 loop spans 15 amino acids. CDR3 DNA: TGCGCCAGCGCCTCAATGACAGGGACCGAAGAGACCCAGTACTTC. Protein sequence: CASASMTGTEETQYF. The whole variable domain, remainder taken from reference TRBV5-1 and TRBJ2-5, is KAGVTQTPRYLIKTRGQQVTLSCSPISGHRSVSWYQQTPGQGLQFLFEYFSETQRNKGNFPGRFSGRQFSNSRSEMNVSTLELGDSALYLCASASMTGTEETQYFGPGTRLLVL.

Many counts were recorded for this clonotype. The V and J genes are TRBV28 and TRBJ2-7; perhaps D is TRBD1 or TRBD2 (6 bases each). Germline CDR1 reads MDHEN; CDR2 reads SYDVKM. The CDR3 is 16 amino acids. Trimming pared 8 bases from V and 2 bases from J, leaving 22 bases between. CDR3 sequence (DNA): TGTGCCAGCGAAGAGGGGGGCGCCCAGGCGGCCTACGAGCAGTACTTC. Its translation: CASEEGGAQAAYEQYF.